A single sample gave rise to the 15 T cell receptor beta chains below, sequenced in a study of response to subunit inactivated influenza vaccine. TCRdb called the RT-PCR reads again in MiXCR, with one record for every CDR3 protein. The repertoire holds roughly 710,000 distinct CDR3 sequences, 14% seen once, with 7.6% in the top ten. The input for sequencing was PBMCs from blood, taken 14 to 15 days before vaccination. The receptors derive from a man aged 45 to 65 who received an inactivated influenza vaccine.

CDR3 sequence reads: CASSLAVEETQYF. CDR3 in DNA: TGCGCCAGCAGCTTGGCGGTCGAAGAGACCCAGTACTTC. This chain links TRBV5-1 with TRBJ2-5; the D is unclear. Per the germline V gene, CDR1 is SGHRS and CDR2 is YFSETQ. Trimming took 0 bases from V and 3 from J, leaving 6 bases between them. This CDR3 comprises 13 residues.

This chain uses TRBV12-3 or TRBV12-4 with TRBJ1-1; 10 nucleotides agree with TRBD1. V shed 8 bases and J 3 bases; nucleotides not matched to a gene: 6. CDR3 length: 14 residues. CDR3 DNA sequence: TGTGCCAGCTCGAGGACAGGGGGTGACACTGAAGCTTTCTTT. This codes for CASSRTGGDTEAFF.

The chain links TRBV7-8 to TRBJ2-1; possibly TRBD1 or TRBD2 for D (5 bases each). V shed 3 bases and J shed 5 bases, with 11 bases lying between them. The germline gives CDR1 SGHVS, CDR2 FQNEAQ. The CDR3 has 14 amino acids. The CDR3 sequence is CASSFGTVHNEQFF. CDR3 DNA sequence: TGTGCCAGCAGCTTTGGGACGGTCCACAATGAGCAGTTCTTC.

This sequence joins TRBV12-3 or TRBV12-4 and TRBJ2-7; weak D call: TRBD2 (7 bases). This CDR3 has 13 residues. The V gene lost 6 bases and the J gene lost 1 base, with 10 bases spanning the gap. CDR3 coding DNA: TGTGCCAGCAGAAAGGGGGGGTCCTACGAGCAGTACTTC. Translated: CASRKGGSYEQYF.

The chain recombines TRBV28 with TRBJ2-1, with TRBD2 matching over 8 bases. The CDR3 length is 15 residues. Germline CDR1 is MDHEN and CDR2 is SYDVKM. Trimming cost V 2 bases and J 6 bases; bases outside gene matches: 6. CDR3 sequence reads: CASSLRREVINEQFF. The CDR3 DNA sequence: TGTGCCAGCAGTTTAAGGCGGGAGGTAATCAATGAGCAGTTCTTC.

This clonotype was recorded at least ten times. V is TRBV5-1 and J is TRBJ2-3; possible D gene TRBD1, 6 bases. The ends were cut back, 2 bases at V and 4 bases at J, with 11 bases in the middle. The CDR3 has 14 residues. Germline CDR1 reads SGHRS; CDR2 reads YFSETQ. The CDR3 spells CASSLEQGADTQYF. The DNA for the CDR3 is TGCGCCAGCAGCTTAGAACAGGGAGCAGATACGCAGTATTTT.

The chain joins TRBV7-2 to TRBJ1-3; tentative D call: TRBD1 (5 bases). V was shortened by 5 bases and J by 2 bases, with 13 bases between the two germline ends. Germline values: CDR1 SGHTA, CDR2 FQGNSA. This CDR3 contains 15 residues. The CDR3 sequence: CASSDGQGTGNTIYF. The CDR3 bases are TGTGCCAGCAGCGATGGGCAGGGAACTGGAAACACCATATATTTT.

In DNA form, the CDR3 reads TGTGCCAGCAGCAAGGTGGTGGGGAGCTCCTACGAGCAGTACTTC. Protein: CASSKVVGSSYEQYF. This chain connects TRBV21-1 to TRBJ2-7. TRBV21-1 is a documented pseudogene. CDR3 length equals 15 residues.

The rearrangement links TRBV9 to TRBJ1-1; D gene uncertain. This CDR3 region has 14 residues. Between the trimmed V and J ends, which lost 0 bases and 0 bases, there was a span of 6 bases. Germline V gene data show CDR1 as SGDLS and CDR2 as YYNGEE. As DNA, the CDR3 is TGTGCCAGCAGCGTAGTTCCTATGAACACTGAAGCTTTCTTT. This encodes CASSVVPMNTEAFF.

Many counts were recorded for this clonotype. The CDR3 loop is CSAGVEQFF. In nucleotides, the CDR3 is TGCAGTGCTGGGGTTGAGCAGTTCTTC. The gene calls are TRBV20-1 and TRBJ2-1; D unresolved. The V gene lost 5 bases and the J gene lost 9 bases, with 5 bases spanning the gap. Germline V gene lookup returns CDR1 DFQATT and CDR2 SNEGSKA (reference sequence). The CDR3 has 9 amino acids.

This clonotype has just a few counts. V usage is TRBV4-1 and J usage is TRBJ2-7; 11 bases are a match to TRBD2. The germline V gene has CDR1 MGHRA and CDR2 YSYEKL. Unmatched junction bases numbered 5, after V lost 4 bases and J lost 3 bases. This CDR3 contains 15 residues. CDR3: CASSPLAGAVYEQYF. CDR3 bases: TGCGCCAGCAGCCCACTAGCGGGAGCCGTCTACGAGCAGTACTTC.

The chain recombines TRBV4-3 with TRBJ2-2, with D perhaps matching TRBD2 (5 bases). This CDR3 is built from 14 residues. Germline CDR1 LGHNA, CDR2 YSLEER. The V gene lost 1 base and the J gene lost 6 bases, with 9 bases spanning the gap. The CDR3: CASSQVAGSGELFF. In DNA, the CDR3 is TGCGCCAGCAGCCAAGTGGCGGGTTCCGGGGAGCTGTTTTTT.

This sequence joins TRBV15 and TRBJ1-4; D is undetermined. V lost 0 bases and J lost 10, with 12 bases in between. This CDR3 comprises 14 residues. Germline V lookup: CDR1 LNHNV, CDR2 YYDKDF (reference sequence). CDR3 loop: CATSREGSDGKLFF. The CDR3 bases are TGTGCCACCAGCAGAGAGGGTTCGGATGGAAAACTGTTTTTT.

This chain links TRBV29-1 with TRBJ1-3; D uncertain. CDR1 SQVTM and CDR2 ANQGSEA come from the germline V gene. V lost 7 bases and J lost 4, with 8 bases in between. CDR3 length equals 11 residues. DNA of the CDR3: TGCAGCGCTCTACAGGGAAACACCATATATTTT. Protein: CSALQGNTIYF. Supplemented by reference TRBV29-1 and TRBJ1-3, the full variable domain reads SAVISQKPSRDICQRGTSLTIQCQVDSQVTMMFWYRQQPGQSLTLIATANQGSEATYESGFVIDKFPISRPNLTFSTLTVSNMSPEDSSIYLCSALQGNTIYFGEGSWLTVV.

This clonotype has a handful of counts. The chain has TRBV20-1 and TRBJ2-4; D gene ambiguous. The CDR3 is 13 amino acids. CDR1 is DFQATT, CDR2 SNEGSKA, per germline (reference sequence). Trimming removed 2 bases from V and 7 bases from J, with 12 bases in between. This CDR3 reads CSARSGYGNIQYF. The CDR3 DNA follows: TGCAGTGCTAGATCTGGGTATGGGAACATTCAGTACTTC.